Listed below are T cell receptor beta chains from one sample, sequenced in a study of identifying expanded T cells in peripheral blood. Libraries were prepared by immunoSEQ multiplex PCR; TCRdb keeps only in-frame clonotypes and omits some of them. The sample records about 90,000 clones, around 87% being singletons. Sequencing used blood. These receptor sequences come from a person aged 18 to 75 in good health. Both conserved end residues are part of each CDR3. A D gene is named only where the DNA matches it firmly. Clone size, where shown, is once, few, many, or a class for clones that have expanded.

clone size	J gene	D gene	V gene	CDR3 DNA	CDR3 protein
NA	TRBJ1-1	NA	TRBV7-9	TGTGCCAGCAGCTCGGACGGTTATCGGAACACTGAAGCTTTCTTT	CASSSDGYRNTEAFF
NA	TRBJ2-7	NA	TRBV30	TGTGCCTGGAGTGCCTACGGCTACGAGCAGTACTTC	CAWSAYGYEQYF
NA	TRBJ1-4	NA	TRBV7-2	TGTGCCAGCAGCTTAGCGGGATCAGGGGAAAAACTGTTTTTT	CASSLAGSGEKLFF
few	TRBJ1-6	NA	TRBV5-6	TGTGCCAGCAGCCCACAAGACAGGCGGAGTTCACCCCTCCACTTT	CASSPQDRRSSPLHF
NA	TRBJ2-1	TRBD2	TRBV5-6	TGTGCCAGCAGACTGACCTCTAGCGGGGGTGACAATGAGCAGTTCTTC	CASRLTSSGGDNEQFF
NA	TRBJ1-6	NA	TRBV7-2	TGTGCCAGCAGCCGCGCGGTAACAGACCTTTATTCACCCCTCCACTTT	CASSRAVTDLYSPLHF
NA	TRBJ1-1	NA	TRBV7-9	TGTGCCAGCAGCATCCTAGCCGGAAACACTGAAGCTTTCTTT	CASSILAGNTEAFF
NA	TRBJ2-3	NA	TRBV30	TGTGCCTGGAGTGTTGCGGGGGCGGGAGATACGCAGTATTTT	CAWSVAGAGDTQYF
NA	TRBJ1-3	NA	TRBV5-1	TGCGCCAGCAGCTTAGCAGGGAACCCGTCGGGAAACACCATATATTTT	CASSLAGNPSGNTIYF
NA	TRBJ1-1	TRBD1	TRBV19	TGTGCCAGTCTAGACAGGGGGCTAGGGACTGAAGCTTTCTTT	CASLDRGLGTEAFF
NA	TRBJ2-7	TRBD2	TRBV7-8	TGTGCCAGCAGCTTAGCACAGCTAGCGGGGTACGAGCAGTACTTC	CASSLAQLAGYEQYF
NA	TRBJ2-5	NA	TRBV4-3	TGCGCCAGCAGCCAAGGTCAAGCGGACGAAACAGAGACCCAGTACTTC	CASSQGQADETETQYF
NA	TRBJ2-3	TRBD2	TRBV5-1	TGCGCCAGCAGCCCACGGACTAGCCTCACAGATACGCAGTATTTT	CASSPRTSLTDTQYF
NA	TRBJ2-7	NA	TRBV13	TGTGCCAGCAGCTTAGTCGGCGGAGCCTACGAGCAGTACTTC	CASSLVGGAYEQYF
NA	TRBJ1-1	NA	TRBV11-3	TGTGCCAGCAGCTTATACTCGAGGGTGAACACTGAAGCTTTCTTT	CASSLYSRVNTEAFF
NA	TRBJ2-5	NA	TRBV28	TGTGCCAGCAGTGTATGGGGTAGCCAAGAGACCCAGTACTTC	CASSVWGSQETQYF
NA	TRBJ2-5	TRBD2	TRBV6-5	TGTGCCAGCAGTTCTAGCGGGGGGGCCTTGGAGACCCAGTACTTC	CASSSSGGALETQYF
NA	TRBJ2-7	NA	TRBV9	TGTGCCAGCAGCGCCGGGTGGGGCGAGTTCTACGAGCAGTACTTC	CASSAGWGEFYEQYF
NA	TRBJ1-6	NA	TRBV5-4	TGTGCCAGCAGCTTGGACGCCGGGAGCTCCTATAATTCACCCCTCCACTTT	CASSLDAGSSYNSPLHF
NA	TRBJ1-5	NA	TRBV5-5	TGTGCCAGCAGCTTAGGTCGGGCTATTATCAGCAATCAGCCCCAGCATTTT	CASSLGRAIISNQPQHF
NA	TRBJ1-2	TRBD1	TRBV10-3	TGTGCCATCAGCGGGCGGACAGGTATGGACTATGGCTACACCTTC	CAISGRTGMDYGYTF
NA	TRBJ2-7	NA	TRBV21-1	TGTGCCAGCAGCGCCCGGGACAGGCCGTCCTACGAGCAGTACTTC	CASSARDRPSYEQYF
NA	TRBJ1-6	NA	TRBV11-2	TGTGCCAGCAGCTTCTCGGGTGAGACCCTCCACTTT	CASSFSGETLHF
NA	TRBJ1-3	NA	TRBV19	TGTGCCAGTAGTTCTCCCCTAACTGGAAACACCATATATTTT	CASSSPLTGNTIYF
NA	TRBJ2-2	TRBD1	TRBV7-9	TGTGCCAGCAGCTTAGCGCAGGGGGCCGGGGAGCTGTTTTTT	CASSLAQGAGELFF
NA	TRBJ1-1	NA	TRBV5-4	TGTGCCAGCAGCTTGGGGCAGGCGAACACTGAAGCTTTCTTT	CASSLGQANTEAFF
NA	TRBJ2-6	NA	TRBV18	TGTGCCAGCTCACCGCGGACCCAGGGCCTCTCTGGGGCCAACGTCCTGACTTTC	CASSPRTQGLSGANVLTF
once	TRBJ2-7	NA	TRBV19	TGTGCCAGTTCTCCGGGACTGAACTACGAGCAGTACTTC	CASSPGLNYEQYF
few	TRBJ1-3	NA	TRBV19	TGTGCCAGTAGTCCCATAGTTTCTGGAAACACCATATATTTT	CASSPIVSGNTIYF
NA	TRBJ1-3	TRBD1	TRBV27	TGTGCCAGCAGTTTCCGACAGGGCCTCTCTGGAAACACCATATATTTT	CASSFRQGLSGNTIYF
NA	TRBJ1-2	NA	TRBV2	TGTGCCAGCAGTGGGACCCCGGGGGCTCACTATGGCTACACCTTC	CASSGTPGAHYGYTF
once	TRBJ1-1	NA	TRBV6-5	TGTGCCAGCAGTAGACAGGTTAACACTGAAGCTTTCTTT	CASSRQVNTEAFF
NA	TRBJ1-2	NA	TRBV29-1	TGCAGCGTTGGTCGCAGGGGAGATGGCTACACCTTC	CSVGRRGDGYTF
NA	TRBJ1-1	NA	TRBV30	TGTGCCTGGAGTCGGACAGAAGAAGCTTTCTTT	CAWSRTEEAFF
NA	TRBJ1-2	NA	TRBV2	TGTGCCAGCAGCAGGCGGCAGACATCAACTAACTATGGCTACACCTTC	CASSRRQTSTNYGYTF
NA	TRBJ2-7	NA	TRBV7-2	TGTGCCAGCAGCCCCCTCCTGGAGGGGGCCCTATCCTACGAGCAGTACTTC	CASSPLLEGALSYEQYF
once	TRBJ1-3	NA	TRBV6-6	TGTGCCAGCAGCACCTCTGGAAACACCATATATTTT	CASSTSGNTIYF
few	TRBJ1-2	NA	TRBV6-6	TGTGCCAGCAGTTCCAACAGGGAGAGGGGTGGCTACACCTTC	CASSSNRERGGYTF
NA	TRBJ2-1	TRBD1	TRBV19	TGTGCCAGTAGTGTCGCCGGGACAGGGCCCTACAATGAGCAGTTCTTC	CASSVAGTGPYNEQFF
NA	TRBJ2-1	TRBD2	TRBV27	TGTGCCAGCAGTTTAGGGAGCGGGGGGACCTACAATGAGCAGTTCTTC	CASSLGSGGTYNEQFF